This TCR beta chain is from a study of shared clonotypes between healthy human individuals. Study results and limitations: Estimated richness values were generally larger in naive subsets than in memory subsets.

The CDR3 has 15 amino acids. V was cut by 2 bases and J by 8 bases, with 17 bases left in between. Germline CDR1 is SGHRS and CDR2 is YFSETQ. Original processing methods: ImmunoSEQ only sent back junction sequences with no quality scores, so filtering was done differently. TCRdb's table, derived via immunoSEQ multiplex PCR, lists solely in-frame clones and lacks some. V, J and clone size derive from that table, while D and trimming were established from the DNA sequence. The sample holds about 2.4 million clones; approximately 93% are singletons and the top ten take roughly 0.39%. Details on this clone: Antigen: not known.

The specimen was naive CD4+ T cells from PBMCs. Subset described: CD45RA+ positively selected. The chain combines TRBV5-1 with TRBJ2-1; either TRBD1 or TRBD2 may supply D (5 bases each). The clonotype was recovered from a man between 18 and 35 years old in good health. Some clones in this sample may be carry-over from other donors' samples. CDR3 protein: CASSFTGLLRDEQFF. The CDR3 DNA reads as TGCGCCAGCAGCTTTACCGGACTCCTCAGGGATGAGCAGTTCTTC. Using reference TRBV5-1 and TRBJ2-1 for the parts outside the CDR3, the full variable domain is KAGVTQTPRYLIKTRGQQVTLSCSPISGHRSVSWYQQTPGQGLQFLFEYFSETQRNKGNFPGRFSGRQFSNSRSEMNVSTLELGDSALYLCASSFTGLLRDEQFFGPGTRLTVL.